This T cell receptor (beta chain) was sequenced for a study of yellow fever vaccine responses in identical twins. Broader study findings: Twins reportedly mounted vaccine T cell responses that seemed partly convergent, partly personalized.

One entry per CDR3 protein, called by TCRdb with MiXCR from the RT-PCR reads. The data hold about 6,000 distinct CDR3 sequences, with approximately 80% observed a single time. Concerning this clonotype: What it recognizes is unknown.

CDR1 is SGHNT and CDR2 is YYREEE in the germline V gene (reference sequence). V lost 4 bases to trimming and J lost 5 bases; unmatched junction nucleotides: 11. The CDR3 runs 16 residues. This specimen consisted of T cells from blood (PBMCs), unsorted or a sorted subset (not recorded which), obtained before or after yellow fever vaccination (not recorded which). J is TRBJ1-4 and V is TRBV5-4, with 7 bases identical to TRBD1. This sequence was found in a woman in her late teens or twenties who received the yellow fever vaccine. The CDR3 DNA follows: TGTGCCAGCAGCGCACTTTCCGGGACAGAGAATGAAAAACTGTTTTTT. This translates into CASSALSGTENEKLFF.